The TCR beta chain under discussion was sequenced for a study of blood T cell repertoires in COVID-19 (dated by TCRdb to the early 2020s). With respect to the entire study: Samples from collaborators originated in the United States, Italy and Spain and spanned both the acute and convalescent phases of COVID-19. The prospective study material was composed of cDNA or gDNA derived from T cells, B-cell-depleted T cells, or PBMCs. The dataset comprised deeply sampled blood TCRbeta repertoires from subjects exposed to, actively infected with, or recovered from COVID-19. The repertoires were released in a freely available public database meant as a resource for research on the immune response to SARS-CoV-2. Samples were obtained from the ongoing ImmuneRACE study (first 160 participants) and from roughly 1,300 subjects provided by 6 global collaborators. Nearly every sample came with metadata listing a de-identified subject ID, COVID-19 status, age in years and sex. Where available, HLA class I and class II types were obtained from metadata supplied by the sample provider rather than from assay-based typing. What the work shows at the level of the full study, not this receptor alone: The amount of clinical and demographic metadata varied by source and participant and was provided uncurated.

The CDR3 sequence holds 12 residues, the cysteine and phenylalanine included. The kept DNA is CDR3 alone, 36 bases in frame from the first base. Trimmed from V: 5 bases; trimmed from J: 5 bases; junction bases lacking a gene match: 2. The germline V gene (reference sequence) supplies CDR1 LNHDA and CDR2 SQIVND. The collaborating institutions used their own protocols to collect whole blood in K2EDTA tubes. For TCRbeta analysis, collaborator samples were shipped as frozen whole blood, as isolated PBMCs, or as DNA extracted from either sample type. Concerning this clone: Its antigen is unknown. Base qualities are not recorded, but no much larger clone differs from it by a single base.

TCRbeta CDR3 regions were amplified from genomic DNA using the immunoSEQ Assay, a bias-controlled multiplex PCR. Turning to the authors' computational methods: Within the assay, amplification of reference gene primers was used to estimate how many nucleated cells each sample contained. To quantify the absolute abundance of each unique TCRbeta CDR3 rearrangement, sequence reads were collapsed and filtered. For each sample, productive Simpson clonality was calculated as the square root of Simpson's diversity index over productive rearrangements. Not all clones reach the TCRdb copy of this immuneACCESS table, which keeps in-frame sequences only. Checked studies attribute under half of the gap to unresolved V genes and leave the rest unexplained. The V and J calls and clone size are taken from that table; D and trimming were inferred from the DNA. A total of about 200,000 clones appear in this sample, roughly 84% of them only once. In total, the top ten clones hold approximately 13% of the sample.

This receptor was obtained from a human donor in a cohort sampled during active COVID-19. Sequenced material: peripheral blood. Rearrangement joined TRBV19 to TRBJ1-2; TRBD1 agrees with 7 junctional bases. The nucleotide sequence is TGTGCCAGTAGTTGGACAGGATATGGCTACACCTTC. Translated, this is CASSWTGYGYTF.